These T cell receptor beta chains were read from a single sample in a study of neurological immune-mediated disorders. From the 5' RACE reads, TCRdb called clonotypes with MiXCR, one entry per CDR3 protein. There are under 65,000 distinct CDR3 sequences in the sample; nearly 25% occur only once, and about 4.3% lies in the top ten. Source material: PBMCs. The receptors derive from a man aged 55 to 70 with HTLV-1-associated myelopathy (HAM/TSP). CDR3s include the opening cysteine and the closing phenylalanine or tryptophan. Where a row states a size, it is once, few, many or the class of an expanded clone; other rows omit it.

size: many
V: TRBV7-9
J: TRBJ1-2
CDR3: CASSLGRDHYRYTF

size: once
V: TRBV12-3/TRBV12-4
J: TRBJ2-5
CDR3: CASGTSGGQMYQETQYF

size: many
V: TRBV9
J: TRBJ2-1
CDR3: CASSVERGVSYNEQFF

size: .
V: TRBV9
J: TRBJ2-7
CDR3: CASSPTSGRVEEQYF

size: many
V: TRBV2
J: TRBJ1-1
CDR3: CASSEGRADTEAFF

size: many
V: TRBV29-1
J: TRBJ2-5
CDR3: CSEATGGQETQYF

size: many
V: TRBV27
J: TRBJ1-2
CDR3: CASSLMAGGIHGYTF

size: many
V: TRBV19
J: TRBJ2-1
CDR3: CASSAWGAPHDEQFF

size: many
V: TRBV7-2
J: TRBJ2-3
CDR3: CASSLTFRTDTQYF

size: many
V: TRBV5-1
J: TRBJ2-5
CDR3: CASSPDYRQETQYF

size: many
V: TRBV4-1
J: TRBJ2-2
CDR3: CASRPDRTNTGELFF

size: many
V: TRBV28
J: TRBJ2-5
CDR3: CASSLQTSGRHQETQYF

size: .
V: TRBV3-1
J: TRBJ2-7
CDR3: CASSFTSGEGSYEQYF

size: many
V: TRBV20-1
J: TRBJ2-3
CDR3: CSARRGSSTDTQYF

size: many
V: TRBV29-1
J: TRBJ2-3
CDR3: CSVDSIDTQYF

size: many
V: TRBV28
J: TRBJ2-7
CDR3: CASSTEQGPTYEQYF

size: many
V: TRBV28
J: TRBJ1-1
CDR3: CASSWAGNTEAFF

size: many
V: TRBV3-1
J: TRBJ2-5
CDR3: CASSPGRRETQYF

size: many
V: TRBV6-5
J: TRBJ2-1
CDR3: CASSYGWGDRERVF

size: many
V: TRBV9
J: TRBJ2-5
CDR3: CASSVGLAGVEGETQYF

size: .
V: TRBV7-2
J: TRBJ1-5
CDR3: CASSTGRAGHYSNQPQHF

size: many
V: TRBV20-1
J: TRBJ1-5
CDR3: CSALGGNQPQHF

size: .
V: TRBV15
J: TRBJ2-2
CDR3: CATSIVNTGELFF

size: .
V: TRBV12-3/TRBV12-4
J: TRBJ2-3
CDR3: CASSFRGADTQYF

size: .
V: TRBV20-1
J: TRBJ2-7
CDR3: CSASPRISYEQYF

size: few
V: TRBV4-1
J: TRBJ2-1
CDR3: CASSPRTSEGVEQFF

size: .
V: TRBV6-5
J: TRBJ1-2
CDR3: CASSYSGQKTVGYTF

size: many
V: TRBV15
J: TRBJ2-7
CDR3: CATSREGNSYEQYF

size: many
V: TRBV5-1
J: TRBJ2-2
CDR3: CASSLTGAGTGELFF